This TCR beta chain was found in a study of blood T cells in healthy people across ages. Turning to the study itself: Per two T cells, about one barcoded beta molecule was captured through template switching.

CDR1 is SGHRS, CDR2 YFSETQ, per germline. The length of the CDR3 is 16 residues. The V end was cut by 1 base, the J end by 5 bases, with 18 bases between. In this sample, this clonotype turned up many times. A sample-barcoded 5' primer and a J-beta primer mix were used in a second PCR of roughly 7 to 11 cycles. From the 5' RACE reads, TCRdb called clonotypes with MiXCR, one entry per CDR3 protein. The sample shows 1.5 million to 2 million distinct CDR3 sequences, 28% of them seen only once. This chain joins TRBV5-1 and TRBJ1-2; tentatively, D is TRBD1 (6 bases). Sequenced: blood. This clonotype was sampled from a woman aged 25 to 39 in good health. The CDR3 region is CASSLSQGGMAYGYTF. CDR3 DNA sequence: TGCGCCAGCAGCTTGTCACAGGGAGGGATGGCGTATGGCTACACCTTC.